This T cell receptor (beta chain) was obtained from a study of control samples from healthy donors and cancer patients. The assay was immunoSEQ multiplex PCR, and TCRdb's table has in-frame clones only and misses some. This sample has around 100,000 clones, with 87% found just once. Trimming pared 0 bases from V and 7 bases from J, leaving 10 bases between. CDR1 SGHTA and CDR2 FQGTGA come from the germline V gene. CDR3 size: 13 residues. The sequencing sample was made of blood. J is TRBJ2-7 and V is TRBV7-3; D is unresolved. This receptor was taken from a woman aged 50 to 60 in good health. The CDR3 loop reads CASSLTSDREQYF. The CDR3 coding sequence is TGTGCCAGCAGCTTAACCAGCGACCGGGAGCAGTACTTC.